The 17 T cell receptor beta chains presented below share a single source sample, sequenced in a study of glioma-infiltrating T cells. Amplification of TCR alpha and beta CDR3 regions from RNA used iRepertoire nested multiplex PCR. TCRdb passed the multiplex PCR reads through MiXCR, listing each CDR3 protein once. The table includes some 40,000 distinct CDR3 sequences, under 25% detected once. The sample consisted of glioma tissue, nonneoplastic brain tissue, or PBMCs (not recorded which). The receptor set was obtained from a human donor with low-grade glioma or glioblastoma, undergoing nonglioma brain surgery, or in good health (not recorded which).

The table lists this clonotype with many counts. CDR3 sequence: CASSQGLDPMNTEAFF. CDR3 nucleotides: TGCGCCAGCAGCCAAGGTCTAGACCCCATGAACACTGAAGCTTTCTTT. The chain employs TRBV4-1 and TRBJ1-1; no clear D. CDR3 size: 16 residues. Germline assignment: CDR1 MGHRA and CDR2 YSYEKL. V dropped 1 base and J dropped 0 bases, with 12 bases sitting between them.

This chain links TRBV10-3 with TRBJ2-7; 9 positions match TRBD2. Germline V CDR1 and CDR2: ENHRY, SYGVKD. Unmatched junction bases numbered 6, after V lost 0 bases and J lost 0 bases. CDR3 length equals 17 residues. CDR3 loop: CAISESLAGDHSYEQYF. The CDR3 DNA follows: TGTGCCATCAGTGAGTCACTAGCGGGTGATCACTCCTACGAGCAGTACTTC.

This clonotype was picked up a small number of times. The chain carries TRBV24-1 and TRBJ2-1; TRBD1 matches at 11 bases. CDR1 and CDR2 from the germline V gene are KGHDR and SFDVKD. The CDR3 extends over 16 amino acids. The ends lost 3 bases at V and 10 bases at J; junction bases unmatched: 10. CDR3 DNA sequence: TGTGCCACCAGTGATCCGGGACAGGGGGGGGGAGGCGAGCAGTTCTTC. It codes for CATSDPGQGGGGEQFF.

This clonotype was counted many times. The chain employs TRBV27 and TRBJ2-7, with 9 bases fitting TRBD2. After removal of 6 bases from V and 7 bases from J, the junction contained 4 bases not matched to a gene. This CDR3 spans 12 amino acids. Germline CDR1 MNHEY, CDR2 SMNVEV (reference sequence). As DNA, the CDR3 is TGTGCCAGCAGGAGCGGGGGGTTGGAGCAGTACTTC. This gives the protein CASRSGGLEQYF.

A remark on this clonotype: A clone one base away is much larger, so this may be a read error. The chain joins TRBV4-1 to TRBJ2-7; 12 nucleotides match TRBD1. The CDR3 has 15 residues. From germline, CDR1 is MGHRA and CDR2 YSYEKL. CDR3 DNA: TGCGCCAGCAGACAAGTGGGACAGGGGGCTTACGAGCAGTACTTC. Residues: CASRQVGQGAYEQYF.

This clonotype was observed at least ten times. The chain joins TRBV2 to TRBJ1-2; D gene ambiguous. The CDR3 extends over 13 amino acids. Looked up from germline, CDR1 is SNHLY and CDR2 is FYNNEI. Between the trimmed V and J ends, which lost 3 bases and 2 bases, there was a span of 7 bases. The CDR3 loop reads CASSELGNYGYTF. CDR3 nucleotides: TGTGCCAGCAGTGAGCTGGGAAACTATGGCTACACCTTC.

This clonotype was found many times. This chain uses TRBV20-1 with TRBJ2-3, with 7 bases lining up with TRBD2. Germline V gene sequence: CDR1 DFQATT, CDR2 SNEGSKA (reference sequence). Germline trimming cut 8 bases from V and 6 bases from J; bases unmatched to any gene: 11. The CDR3 consists of 13 residues. Written as DNA, the CDR3 is TGCAGTCCTCTGGCGGGAGAAATGGATACGCAGTATTTT. As protein: CSPLAGEMDTQYF.

This clonotype turned up a few times. This sequence may be a read error, since a much larger clone differs from it by one base. This CDR3 reads CASSQDIGPLYEQYV. CDR3 bases: TGCGCCAGCAGCCAAGACATCGGTCCACTCTACGAGCAGTACGTC. The chain employs TRBV4-1 and TRBJ2-7; no firm D call. V was trimmed by 0 bases and J by 3 bases, leaving 12 bases between them. This CDR3 comprises 15 residues. From germline, CDR1 is MGHRA and CDR2 YSYEKL.

V usage is TRBV20-1 and J usage is TRBJ2-5; D is unclear. The germline V gene encodes CDR1 DFQATT and CDR2 SNEGSKA (reference sequence). V was pared by 1 base and J by 0 bases, with 9 bases between. The length of the CDR3 is 14 residues. CDR3 region: CSARALADQETQYF. The DNA for the CDR3 is TGCAGTGCTAGAGCTTTAGCAGACCAAGAGACCCAGTACTTC.

This clonotype appeared many times. CDR3 nucleotide sequence: TGTGCCAGCAGTAAAGAGAATGAGCAGTTCTTC. Translating gives CASSKENEQFF. This chain uses TRBV6-1 with TRBJ2-1; D ambiguous. The CDR3 contains 11 residues. From germline, CDR1 is MNHNS and CDR2 SASEGT. Trimming left V 5 bases short and J 7 bases short, with 6 bases between.

At least ten counts were recorded for this clonotype. This chain joins TRBV7-8 and TRBJ1-5; perhaps TRBD1 as D (5 bases). V was trimmed by 1 base and J by 0 bases, leaving 10 bases between them. The V gene's germline CDR1 is SGHVS and CDR2 FQNEAQ. The CDR3 covers 16 residues. The CDR3 sequence: CASSLGDGYSNQPQHF. The CDR3 DNA reads TGTGCCAGCAGCTTAGGGGACGGCTATAGCAATCAGCCCCAGCATTTT.

This clonotype occurred many times. The chain has TRBV7-9 and TRBJ1-2; 11 positions match TRBD1. The V segment lost 5 bases and the J segment 8 bases; nucleotides outside the gene matches: 19. This CDR3 is 18 amino acids long. CDR1 SEHNR and CDR2 FQNEAQ come from the germline V gene (reference sequence). The CDR3 sequence: CASSPRTGGTSFPNGYTF. CDR3 DNA sequence: TGTGCCAGCAGCCCGCGGACAGGGGGCACTTCGTTTCCAAACGGCTACACCTTC.

This clonotype was seen many times. This chain uses TRBV6-1 with TRBJ2-4; D possibly corresponds to TRBD2 (6 bases). The ends were cut back, 5 bases at V and 7 bases at J, with 18 bases in the middle. There are 15 residues in the CDR3. The germline CDR1 and CDR2 sequences are MNHNS and SASEGT. The CDR3 DNA follows: TGTGCCAGCAGTCGAACCGGGAGTCTCTCGAACATTCAGTACTTC. Residues: CASSRTGSLSNIQYF.

This clonotype has a count of ten or more. The chain joins TRBV20-1 to TRBJ2-5; D not certain. V was pared by 6 bases and J by 4 bases, with 6 bases between. CDR3 length equals 10 residues. CDR1 and CDR2 (germline): DFQATT, SNEGSKA (reference sequence). The CDR3 region has the DNA TGCAGTGCAACCCGAGAGACCCAGTACTTC. This translates into CSATRETQYF.

This clonotype showed up many times. This rearrangement joins TRBV7-9 to TRBJ2-5, with D possibly matching TRBD1 (6 bases). This CDR3 has 13 amino acids. V was clipped by 5 bases and J by 5 bases, with 12 bases between them. Germline loops: CDR1 SEHNR, CDR2 FQNEAQ (reference sequence). The CDR3 spells CASSPRDTETQYF. The CDR3 bases are TGTGCCAGCAGCCCCCGGGACACGGAGACCCAGTACTTC. Full variable domain (rest looked up from reference TRBV7-9 and TRBJ2-5): DTGVSQNPRHKITKRGQNVTFRCDPISEHNRLYWYRQTLGQGPEFLTYFQNEAQLEKSRLLSDRFSAERPKGSFSTLEIQRTEQGDSAMYLCASSPRDTETQYFGPGTRLLVL.

A note on this clonotype: One end of the junction fails to match germline, which may point to a read error. V and J are TRBV20-1 and TRBJ2-1; 7 bases are a match to TRBD2. The germline gives CDR1 DFQATT, CDR2 SNEGSKA (reference sequence). CDR3 length equals 16 residues. The CDR3 DNA reads TGCAGTGCTAGACTCCGAGCGGGGAGCTCCTACAATGAGCAGTTGTTC. Encoded protein: CSARLRAGSSYNEQLF.

In regard to this clonotype: A read error may be the cause here, since a much bigger clone is one base away. DNA of the CDR3: TGTGCCAGCAGATCCGTCGGGACACTAAGCACAGATACGCAGTATTTT. It encodes CASRSVGTLSTDTQYF. The rearrangement links TRBV7-9 to TRBJ2-3, with D maybe TRBD1 (6 bases). The CDR3 consists of 16 residues. Trimming shortened V by 6 bases and J by 0 bases, and 16 bases separated the two germline ends. Germline assignment: CDR1 SEHNR and CDR2 FQNEAQ (reference sequence).